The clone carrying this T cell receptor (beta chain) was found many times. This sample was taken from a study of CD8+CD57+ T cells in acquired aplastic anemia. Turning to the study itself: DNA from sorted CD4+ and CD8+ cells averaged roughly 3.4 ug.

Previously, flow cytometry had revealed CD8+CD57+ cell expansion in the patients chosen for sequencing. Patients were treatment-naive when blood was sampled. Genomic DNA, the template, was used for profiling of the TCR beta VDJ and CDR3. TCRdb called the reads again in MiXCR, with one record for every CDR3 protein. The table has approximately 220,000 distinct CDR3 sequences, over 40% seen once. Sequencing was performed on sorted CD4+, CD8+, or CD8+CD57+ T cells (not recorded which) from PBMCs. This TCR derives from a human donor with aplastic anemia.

The CDR3 DNA is TGTGCCAGCAGCTTAGACCGAAATGTCGATGAGCAGTTCTTC. As protein: CASSLDRNVDEQFF. This chain uses TRBV7-9 with TRBJ2-1; D unresolved. Germline V gene lookup returns CDR1 SEHNR and CDR2 FQNEAQ (reference sequence). The germline V and J ends were trimmed by 1 base and 8 bases, with 12 bases remaining between them. This CDR3 comprises 14 residues.